Below are 9 T cell receptor beta chains sequenced from a single sample in a study of identical twins. TCRdb independently ran MiXCR on the 5' RACE reads; one entry per CDR3 protein. Here the sample spans about 660,000 distinct CDR3 sequences, over 8.5% being singletons. These same records also appear under a second study, on yellow fever vaccine responses in identical twins.

Sequenced input: PBMCs. The source is a woman aged 18-30 years in good health.

The V call is TRBV7-2, the J call TRBJ2-7; perhaps TRBD1 as D (6 bases). The CDR3 has 13 amino acids. Germline CDR1 is SGHTA and CDR2 is FQGNSA. Trimming removed 4 bases at V and 2 bases at J, with 9 bases between. Here the CDR3 reads CASSSRGPYEQYF. CDR3 coding DNA: TGTGCCAGCAGCTCCAGGGGACCCTACGAGCAGTACTTC.

This rearrangement joins TRBV18 to TRBJ2-7, with TRBD2 as a possible D gene (5 bases). The CDR3 has 14 residues. Germline V gives CDR1 KGHSH, CDR2 LQKENI. Trimming stripped 0 bases from V and 3 bases from J, with 9 bases between. CDR3 nucleotide sequence: TGTGCCAGCTCACCACCGTTAGAGGGCTACGAGCAGTACTTC. Residues: CASSPPLEGYEQYF.

A few counts support this clonotype. The chain uses TRBV7-8 and TRBJ2-1; a possible D gene is TRBD2 (6 bases). Trimming stripped 5 bases from V and 4 bases from J, with 15 bases between. Germline V CDR1 and CDR2: SGHVS, FQNEAQ. CDR3 length: 15 amino acids. CDR3 residues: CASSPRRDRYNEQFF. CDR3 DNA: TGTGCCAGCAGCCCACGGCGGGATAGGTACAATGAGCAGTTCTTC.

This chain joins TRBV6-2 or TRBV6-3 and TRBJ2-5; 11 bases line up with TRBD2. Germline CDR1 reads MNHEY; CDR2 reads SVGEGT. The length of the CDR3 is 19 residues. J lost 0 bases, V lost 2 bases, and 11 bases had no gene match. The CDR3 region has the DNA TGTGCCAGCAGTTACGATCCTAGCGGGGGGCTACAGTACCAAGAGACCCAGTACTTC. This gives the protein CASSYDPSGGLQYQETQYF.

This clonotype showed up many times. The CDR3: CASSLEGLAGAEQYF. CDR3 nucleotides: TGTGCCAGCAGCTTAGAAGGGCTAGCGGGAGCCGAGCAGTACTTC. V usage is TRBV7-2 and J usage is TRBJ2-7, with 10 bases that match TRBD2. J was trimmed by 6 bases and V by 1 base; bases with no gene match: 6. Germline CDR1 is SGHTA and CDR2 is FQGNSA. The CDR3 covers 15 residues.

This chain uses TRBV2 with TRBJ1-3, with TRBD1 matching 9 bases. The germline CDR1 and CDR2 sequences are SNHLY and FYNNEI. This CDR3 is 16 amino acids long. V dropped 6 bases and J dropped 0; count of bases not matched to a gene: 6. The CDR3 reads CASSGTGSPSGNTIYF. The DNA for the CDR3 is TGTGCCAGCAGCGGGACAGGGTCCCCCTCTGGAAACACCATATATTTT.

This clonotype was picked up many times. The chain uses TRBV28 and TRBJ1-1; possibly TRBD1 for D (5 bases). The CDR3 runs to 15 residues. Germline CDR1 MDHEN, CDR2 SYDVKM. Trimming cost V 5 bases and J 4 bases, with 17 bases left between them. In DNA form, the CDR3 reads TGTGCCAGCAGTCCTCCGGGGCAGGGAGGCACTGAAGCTTTCTTT. Amino acids: CASSPPGQGGTEAFF.

The chain carries TRBV7-3 and TRBJ2-3; 12 bases agree with TRBD2. V lost 2 bases and J lost 6; bases outside the gene matches: 6. The CDR3 is 16 residues long. Germline loops: CDR1 SGHTA, CDR2 FQGTGA. The DNA for the CDR3 is TGTGCCAGCAGCTTACTAGCGGGGGGGTACGAGGATACGCAGTATTTT. As protein: CASSLLAGGYEDTQYF.

This rearrangement joins TRBV18 to TRBJ1-2; TRBD1 matches at 9 bases. The V and J ends lost 5 bases and 6 bases, in that order; junction bases with no gene match: 10. This CDR3 region has 15 residues. CDR1 is KGHSH, CDR2 LQKENI, per germline. CDR3 DNA: TGTGCCAGCTCAGGCATCAACAGGGGGCTTGATGGCTACACCTTC. Amino acid sequence: CASSGINRGLDGYTF.